This T cell receptor (beta chain) originates from a study of CD8+ T cells in alopecia areata. This clone was counted a single time. Treatment of the sample: oral pan-JAK inhibitor, 5-10 mg twice daily. Extracted RNA was reverse transcribed into cDNA, the sequencing template. Sequenced by immunoSEQ multiplex PCR; TCRdb stores in-frame clones only, minus some. The sample has 200,000 to 250,000 clones, about 64% seen once. This CDR3 region has 14 residues. CDR1 is SNHLY and CDR2 is FYNNEI in the germline V gene. V lost 6 bases to trimming and J lost 7 bases; unmatched junction nucleotides: 9. The genes are TRBV2 and TRBJ1-5, with 7 bases identical to TRBD1. The source is a human donor with alopecia areata. Sequences were derived from CD4+ T cells sorted from blood, sampled at week 4, from a patient treated with tofacitinib. Here the CDR3 DNA reads TGTGCCAGCAGATGGGACAGTCGGGGACAGCCCCAGCATTTT. It codes for CASRWDSRGQPQHF.